Ten or more counts support the clone carrying this T cell receptor beta chain. TCRdb passed the RACE reads through MiXCR, listing each CDR3 protein once. Found here are roughly 380,000 distinct CDR3 sequences, 4% to 6% of them singletons; the top ten hold just over 2.5%. The ends lost 3 bases at V and 6 bases at J; junction bases unmatched: 8. Per the germline V gene, CDR1 is SNHLY and CDR2 is FYNNEI. The CDR3 runs 15 residues. Time point defined: pre-sensitization, week 0. Treatment of the sample: therapeutic diphenylcyclopropenone sensitization with weekly scalp DPC. This sample stems from a study of human T cells and chemical hapten exposure.

This TCR was sampled from a woman between 45 and 65 years old with alopecia areata. Some clones in this sample may be carry-over from other donors' samples. This sample comprised whole blood, obtained in connection with sensitization to the hapten diphenylcyclopropenone (DPC). The chain has TRBV2 and TRBJ2-7; the match to TRBD2 covers 10 bases. The DNA for the CDR3 is TGTGCCAGCAGTGAGTCGTTGCTAGCGGGAGTCGAGCAGTACTTC. Protein: CASSESLLAGVEQYF.